This TCR beta chain is from a study of control samples from healthy donors and cancer patients. Repertoires were generated with immunoSEQ multiplex PCR, while TCRdb's copy carries only in-frame clones and drops some. The table shows tens of thousands of clones, with about 92% occurring only once. The V gene's germline CDR1 is SNHLY and CDR2 FYNNEI. V shed 6 bases and J shed 6 bases, with 7 bases lying between them. This CDR3 has 11 amino acids. The origin of this receptor is a man aged 55 to 70 with colorectal cancer. The specimen sequenced was PBMCs. The V and J genes are TRBV2 and TRBJ2-3, with no clear D. The CDR3 loop reads CASRRLDTQYF. CDR3 DNA sequence: TGTGCCAGCAGGAGGTTGGATACGCAGTATTTT. Full variable domain (remainder filled in from reference TRBV2 and TRBJ2-3): EPEVTQTPSHQVTQMGQEVILRCVPISNHLYFYWYRQILGQKVEFLVSFYNNEISEKSEIFDDQFSVERPDGSNFTLKIRSTKLEDSAMYFCASRRLDTQYFGPGTRLTVL.